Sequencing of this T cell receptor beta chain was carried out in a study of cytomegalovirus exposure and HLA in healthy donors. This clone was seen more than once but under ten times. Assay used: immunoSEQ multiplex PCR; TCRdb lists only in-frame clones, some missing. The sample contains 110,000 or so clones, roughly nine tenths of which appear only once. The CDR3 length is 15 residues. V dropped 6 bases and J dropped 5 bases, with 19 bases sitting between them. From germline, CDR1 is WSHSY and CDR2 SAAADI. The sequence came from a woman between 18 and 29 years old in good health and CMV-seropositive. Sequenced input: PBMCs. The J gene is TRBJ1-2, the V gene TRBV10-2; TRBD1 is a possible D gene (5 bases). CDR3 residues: CASRDMSLRPYGYTF. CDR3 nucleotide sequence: TGCGCCAGCAGGGACATGTCCCTCCGACCGTATGGCTACACCTTC.